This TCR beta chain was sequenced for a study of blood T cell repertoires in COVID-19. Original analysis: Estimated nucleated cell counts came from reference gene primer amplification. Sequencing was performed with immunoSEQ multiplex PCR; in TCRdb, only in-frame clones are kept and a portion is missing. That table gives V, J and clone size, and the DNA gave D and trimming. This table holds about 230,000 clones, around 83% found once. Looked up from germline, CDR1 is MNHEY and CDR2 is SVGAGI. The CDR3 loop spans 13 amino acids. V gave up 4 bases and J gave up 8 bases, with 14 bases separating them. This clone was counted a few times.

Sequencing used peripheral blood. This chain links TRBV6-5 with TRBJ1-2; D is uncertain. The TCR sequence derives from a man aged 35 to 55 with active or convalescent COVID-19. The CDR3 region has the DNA TGTGCCAGCAGTTCTGGGAGTCCACGGGGCTACACCTTC. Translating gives CASSSGSPRGYTF.